Below, 18 T cell receptor beta chains from the same sample are listed, as sequenced in a study of CD4 T cells in relation to SARS-CoV-2 and coronaviruses. Sequencing used immunoSEQ multiplex PCR; TCRdb keeps in-frame clones, though not all of them. The sample holds 50,000 to 65,000 clones, about 90% seen once. Sequencing used naive CD4+ T cells from PBMCs. Subset denoted: naive CD4+ T cells isolated by negative enrichment. Every receptor here comes from an adult with COVID-19.

The V call is TRBV12-3 or TRBV12-4, the J call TRBJ1-2, with D uncertain. Trimming took 6 bases from V and 3 from J, leaving 11 bases between them. The CDR3 has 13 residues. The CDR3 DNA reads TGTGCCAGCAGCACTAAGGGTTACTATGGCTACACCTTC. Its protein is CASSTKGYYGYTF.

The rearrangement uses TRBV11-2 and TRBJ2-5; 7 nucleotides match TRBD2. The CDR3 loop spans 14 amino acids. The V segment lost 3 bases and the J segment 4 bases; nucleotides outside the gene matches: 5. Germline CDR1 and CDR2: SGHAT and FQNNGV. The CDR3 sequence is CASSLGGVGETQYF. CDR3 nucleotide sequence: TGTGCCAGCAGCTTGGGGGGGGTCGGAGAGACCCAGTACTTC.

This clone was observed a few times. This chain connects TRBV28 to TRBJ1-4; D unresolved. Germline lookup yields CDR1 MDHEN and CDR2 SYDVKM. V was trimmed by 10 bases and J by 0 bases, leaving 9 bases between them. This CDR3 spans 13 amino acids. CDR3 DNA: TGTGCCATCGGCCGGGCAACTAATGAAAAACTGTTTTTT. As protein: CAIGRATNEKLFF.

The chain joins TRBV11-1 to TRBJ2-1, with 9 bases that match TRBD2. Germline V gives CDR1 SGHAT, CDR2 FQDESV (reference sequence). The CDR3 sequence is 16 residues long. Trimming took 0 bases from V and 8 from J; bases not matched to a gene: 8. The CDR3 sequence: CASSLASGRLFDEQFF. CDR3 coding DNA: TGTGCCAGCAGCTTAGCAAGCGGGAGGTTGTTTGATGAGCAGTTCTTC.

The rearrangement joins TRBV6-5 to TRBJ2-3; tentative D call: TRBD2 (5 bases). Germline loops: CDR1 MNHEY, CDR2 SVGAGI. CDR3 length: 14 amino acids. The V gene lost 11 bases and the J gene lost 0 bases, with 15 bases spanning the gap. The CDR3 coding sequence is TGTGCCTGCAAAGGACTTTCTAGCACAGATACGCAGTATTTT. The encoded protein is CACKGLSSTDTQYF.

This clone was picked up one time. The chain links TRBV7-2 to TRBJ1-5; 7 bases map to TRBD1. This CDR3 spans 15 amino acids. CDR1 and CDR2 from the germline V gene are SGHTA and FQGNSA. The trim removed 3 bases at V and 2 bases at J, leaving 4 bases unmatched. In DNA, the CDR3 is TGTGCCAGCAGCTTCCAGGGGGGGGGCAATCAGCCCCAGCATTTT. Amino acids: CASSFQGGGNQPQHF.

This chain connects TRBV21-1 to TRBJ1-1. TRBV21-1 is flagged as a pseudogene. This CDR3 is built from 12 residues. The CDR3 region is CASSPLRREAFF. For the CDR3, the DNA is TGTGCCAGCAGCCCCCTCAGGAGGGAAGCTTTCTTT.

This chain uses TRBV9 with TRBJ2-1, with D tentatively TRBD2 (6 bases). This CDR3 is built from 15 residues. Germline values: CDR1 SGDLS, CDR2 YYNGEE. Trimming shortened V by 4 bases and J by 9 bases, and 20 bases separated the two germline ends. In DNA form, the CDR3 reads TGTGCCAGCAGCCCCGGGGGAACTAGTCAGGCTGAGCAGTTCTTC. Translation: CASSPGGTSQAEQFF.

The chain has TRBV2 and TRBJ1-5, with D unresolved. V lost 4 bases to trimming and J lost 0 bases, with 10 bases between them. The germline V gene has CDR1 SNHLY and CDR2 FYNNEI. This CDR3 comprises 15 residues. The CDR3: CASSGGRVSNQPQHF. The CDR3 DNA follows: TGTGCCAGCAGTGGCGGGAGAGTTAGCAATCAGCCCCAGCATTTT.

The V and J genes are TRBV12-3 or TRBV12-4 and TRBJ2-7; D ambiguous. The germline V and J ends were trimmed by 5 bases and 0 bases, with 8 bases remaining between them. The CDR3 spans 13 residues. In DNA, the CDR3 is TGTGCCAGCAGTGATAGAAGCTCCTACGAGCAGTACTTC. Its translation is CASSDRSSYEQYF.

The rearrangement links TRBV10-3 to TRBJ2-5; D not resolved. Germline assignment: CDR1 ENHRY and CDR2 SYGVKD. The CDR3 spans 11 residues. Trimming pared 2 bases from V and 4 bases from J, leaving 2 bases between. CDR3 in amino acids: CAISERETQYF. The CDR3 region has the DNA TGTGCCATCAGTGAGAGAGAGACCCAGTACTTC.

The gene calls are TRBV10-3 and TRBJ1-2; D gene uncertain. V was shortened by 3 bases and J by 4 bases, with 12 bases between the two germline ends. In germline, CDR1 is ENHRY, CDR2 SYGVKD. The CDR3 spans 14 residues. The CDR3 loop is CAISDIPPGYGYTF. The CDR3 DNA follows: TGTGCCATCAGTGACATTCCTCCTGGCTATGGCTACACCTTC.

The chain joins TRBV3-1 (or the pseudogene TRBV3-2) to TRBJ2-1, with TRBD2 matching over 9 bases. The CDR3 is 13 residues long. Germline V gene sequence: CDR1 LGHDT, CDR2 YNNKEL (reference sequence). The trim removed 3 bases at V and 9 bases at J, leaving 3 bases unmatched. The CDR3 loop is CASSQGLAGEQFF. The CDR3, as DNA: TGTGCCAGCAGCCAGGGACTAGCCGGTGAGCAGTTCTTC.

The rearrangement uses TRBV7-9 and TRBJ1-5; D may be TRBD1 (5 bases). Trimming took 3 bases from V and 7 from J, leaving 7 bases between them. The CDR3 length is 12 residues. Looked up from germline, CDR1 is SEHNR and CDR2 is FQNEAQ (reference sequence). The DNA for the CDR3 is TGTGCCAGCAGCTTCGGGGACCAGCCCCAGCATTTT. It encodes CASSFGDQPQHF. Full variable domain (remainder filled in from reference TRBV7-9 and TRBJ1-5): DTGVSQNPRHKITKRGQNVTFRCDPISEHNRLYWYRQTLGQGPEFLTYFQNEAQLEKSRLLSDRFSAERPKGSFSTLEIQRTEQGDSAMYLCASSFGDQPQHFGDGTRLSIL.

The V gene is TRBV6-2 or TRBV6-3, the J gene TRBJ1-6; D uncertain. V was cut by 0 bases and J by 6 bases, with 21 bases left in between. This CDR3 is 19 amino acids long. Germline V gives CDR1 MNHEY, CDR2 SVGEGT. The CDR3 is CASSYSIGPRGPSNSPLHF. In DNA, the CDR3 is TGTGCCAGCAGTTACTCGATCGGCCCGAGAGGCCCAAGTAATTCACCCCTCCACTTT.

The chain combines TRBV5-1 with TRBJ2-1, with 10 bases lining up with TRBD2. CDR1 is SGHRS and CDR2 is YFSETQ in the germline V gene. This CDR3 region has 17 residues. The trim removed 0 bases at V and 6 bases at J, leaving 9 bases unmatched. DNA for the CDR3: TGCGCCAGCAGCTTGGCCAATTCGGCTAGCGGGAGCAATGAGCAGTTCTTC. As protein: CASSLANSASGSNEQFF.

The chain recombines TRBV5-4 with TRBJ2-7; D is perhaps TRBD1 or TRBD2 (5 bases each). This CDR3 has 16 amino acids. Trimming left V 4 bases short and J 4 bases short, with 21 bases between. The germline gives CDR1 SGHNT, CDR2 YYREEE (reference sequence). The DNA for the CDR3 is TGTGCCAGCAGCCGCCGCTTCCGGGACCAAGGATACGAGCAGTACTTC. Amino acids: CASSRRFRDQGYEQYF. Together with reference TRBV5-4 and TRBJ2-7, the CDR3 gives the full variable domain: ETGVTQSPTHLIKTRGQQVTLRCSSQSGHNTVSWYQQALGQGPQFIFQYYREEENGRGNFPPRFSGLQFPNYSSELNVNALELDDSALYLCASSRRFRDQGYEQYFGPGTRLTVT.

The genes are TRBV10-3 and TRBJ2-2; D remains unclear. Per germline, CDR1 ENHRY and CDR2 SYGVKD. The germline V and J ends were trimmed by 7 bases and 6 bases, with 9 bases remaining between them. The CDR3 has 12 amino acids. The CDR3: CAINHASGELFF. CDR3 nucleotides: TGTGCCATCAATCACGCCTCCGGGGAGCTGTTTTTT.